The present entry profiles one T cell receptor (beta chain) with its context. Its cognate antigen is unknown. The study sampled nominally healthy donors, though unrecorded immune exposures were likely. This entry is derived from a study of cytomegalovirus exposure and HLA in healthy donors. Primers: 60 Vbeta forward and 13 Jbeta reverse. Sequencing used immunoSEQ multiplex PCR; TCRdb keeps in-frame clones, though not all of them. The data contain roughly 100,000 clones, around 78% of them singletons. Study-level results: Despite most TCR sequences being rare, some public TCRs occurred in many donors. A link between a missense DCLRE1C variant and TCR beta V- and J-gene trimming emerged from a later analysis. Rates of TCR association differed by HLA locus in a later analysis, with DRB1 highest and HLA-C lowest.

The sequence was collected from a male donor in good health and CMV-seronegative. The sample taken for sequencing was PBMCs.

For the CDR3, the DNA is TGTGCCAGCAGTTTTGGGCAGGTGACCGGGGAGCTGTTTTTT. Its translation is CASSFGQVTGELFF. This chain links TRBV27 with TRBJ2-2, with D uncertain. CDR3 length: 14 residues. V was clipped by 3 bases and J by 5 bases, with 10 bases between them. Germline V lookup: CDR1 MNHEY, CDR2 SMNVEV (reference sequence).